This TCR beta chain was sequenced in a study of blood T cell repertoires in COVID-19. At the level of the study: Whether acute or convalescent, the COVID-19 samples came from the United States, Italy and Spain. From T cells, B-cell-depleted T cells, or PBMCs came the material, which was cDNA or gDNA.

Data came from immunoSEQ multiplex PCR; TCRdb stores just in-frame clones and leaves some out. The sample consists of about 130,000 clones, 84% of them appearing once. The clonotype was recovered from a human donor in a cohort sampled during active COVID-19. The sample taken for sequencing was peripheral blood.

As DNA, the CDR3 is TGTGCCAGCTCACCGCAAGGAGGACGTAGCTCTGGAAACACCATATATTTT. Its protein product is CASSPQGGRSSGNTIYF. The chain is built from TRBV18 and TRBJ1-3; D gene ambiguous. Looked up from germline, CDR1 is KGHSH and CDR2 is LQKENI. V was clipped by 3 bases and J by 0 bases, with 15 bases between them. The CDR3 spans 17 residues. Combining the CDR3 with reference TRBV18 and TRBJ1-3 gives the whole variable domain NAGVMQNPRHLVRRRGQEARLRCSPMKGHSHVYWYRQLPEEGLKFMVYLQKENIIDESGMPKERFSAEFPKEGPSILRIQQVVRGDSAAYFCASSPQGGRSSGNTIYFGEGSWLTVV.